This entry lists 24 T cell receptor beta chains sequenced from one sample in a study of T cell repertoires in cytomegalovirus infection. TCRdb reanalysed the reads using MiXCR and keeps one entry per CDR3 protein. Seen here are 60,000 to 85,000 distinct CDR3 sequences, 22% observed once, and the top ten hold under 85%. The antigens for these receptors are not known. The sample taken for sequencing was PBMCs, sequenced either directly or after in vitro stimulation (not recorded which). Receptor source: a human donor in good health (CMV status not recorded). Some clones in this sample may be carry-over from other donors' samples.

This clonotype has only a few counts. This chain connects TRBV7-8 to TRBJ2-5; 10 bases align to TRBD1. CDR3 length: 16 residues. The germline gives CDR1 SGHVS, CDR2 FQNEAQ. V was clipped by 1 base and J by 5 bases; unmatched bases: 7. The DNA of the CDR3 is TGTGCCAGCAGCTTAGTAGGGACAGGGGCCGCGGAGACCCAGTACTTC. Residues: CASSLVGTGAAETQYF.

The sample holds a few counts of this clonotype. The chain carries TRBV7-8 and TRBJ2-7; D perhaps matches TRBD1 (6 bases). The length of the CDR3 is 17 residues. Trimming removed 2 bases at V and 5 bases at J, with 22 bases between. Germline assignment: CDR1 SGHVS and CDR2 FQNEAQ. CDR3 bases: TGTGCCAGCAGCTTACGCCAAATATACGGGACAAGGCACGAGCAGTACGTC. Amino acid sequence: CASSLRQIYGTRHEQYV.

V and J are TRBV9 and TRBJ1-3; D remains ambiguous. V lost 1 base and J lost 0, with 8 bases in between. The CDR3 runs to 15 residues. The germline gives CDR1 SGDLS, CDR2 YYNGEE. The CDR3 DNA reads as TGTGCCAGCAGCGTACAAGATAGCTCTGGAAACACCATATATTTT. As protein: CASSVQDSSGNTIYF.

This clonotype appeared many times. The chain couples TRBV7-2 to TRBJ2-3, with D hard to call. The CDR3 is 15 amino acids. V was pared by 5 bases and J by 5 bases, with 17 bases between. The germline gives CDR1 SGHTA, CDR2 FQGNSA. Written as DNA, the CDR3 is TGTGCCAGCAGCCCCCGGGCCCCCCCGGGAGATACGCAGTATTTT. Translating gives CASSPRAPPGDTQYF.

The chain employs TRBV4-1 and TRBJ2-2; the match to TRBD1 covers 10 bases. V gave up 3 bases and J gave up 4 bases; unmatched junction bases: 8. In germline, CDR1 is MGHRA, CDR2 YSYEKL. The CDR3 is 17 amino acids. Here the CDR3 DNA reads TGCGCCAGCAGCCACCCGAGAGGGACAGGGGCCACCGGGGAGCTGTTTTTT. Its protein product is CASSHPRGTGATGELFF.

This sequence joins TRBV30 and TRBJ2-3; D perhaps matches TRBD2 (6 bases). The CDR3 sequence is 15 residues long. V lost 0 bases and J lost 4, with 14 bases in between. The V gene's germline CDR1 is GTSNPN and CDR2 SVGIG (reference sequence). The CDR3 DNA sequence: TGTGCCTGGAGTGTAGGGTGGAGGGCCGCAGATACGCAGTATTTT. Protein sequence: CAWSVGWRAADTQYF.

This clonotype was counted many times. The V call is TRBV7-2, the J call TRBJ1-3; 9 nucleotides line up with TRBD1. The J segment lost 1 base and the V segment lost 4 bases, leaving 2 bases of the junction unmatched. CDR1 is SGHTA, CDR2 FQGNSA, per germline. The CDR3 contains 15 residues. This chain's CDR3 is CASSSQGASGNTIYF. CDR3 bases: TGTGCCAGCAGCTCACAGGGGGCGTCTGGAAACACCATATATTTT.

The chain combines TRBV28 with TRBJ2-3; D remains ambiguous. Trimming left V 4 bases short and J 4 bases short, with 9 bases between. The germline gives CDR1 MDHEN, CDR2 SYDVKM. CDR3 length: 13 residues. CDR3 nucleotide sequence: TGTGCCAGCAGTTCTGCTGATTCAGATACGCAGTATTTT. It translates to CASSSADSDTQYF.

Written as DNA, the CDR3 is TGTGCCAGCAGTGGATCGGGGGGGGAGCTGTTTTTT. It translates to CASSGSGGELFF. The rearrangement joins TRBV2 to TRBJ2-2; D is perhaps TRBD2 (5 bases). Germline V gene lookup returns CDR1 SNHLY and CDR2 FYNNEI. CDR3 size: 12 residues. V was trimmed by 4 bases and J by 8 bases, leaving 8 bases between them.

The chain recombines TRBV12-3 or TRBV12-4 with TRBJ2-2; the D is unclear. Deletions cut 5 bases from V and 5 bases from J, with 18 bases between. CDR3 length: 16 amino acids. The CDR3 DNA follows: TGTGCCAGCAGTGATCCCCAGACAACTCGTACCGGGGAGCTGTTTTTT. This codes for CASSDPQTTRTGELFF.

There are many counts of this clonotype. J is TRBJ2-2 and V is TRBV7-2; D perhaps matches TRBD2 (6 bases). The CDR3 is 16 residues long. Germline V lookup: CDR1 SGHTA, CDR2 FQGNSA. With 6 bases removed from V and 0 bases from J, the gap between germline ends came to 14 bases. In nucleotides, the CDR3 is TGTGCCAGCAGACACTTGGGACTCCCGAACACCGGGGAGCTGTTTTTT. Protein: CASRHLGLPNTGELFF.

The chain combines TRBV6-8 with TRBJ1-1; no firm D call. Trimming took off 6 bases at V and 1 base at J, with 15 bases between the two ends. The CDR3 is 15 residues long. The germline V gene has CDR1 MNHGY and CDR2 SAAAGT. CDR3 sequence (DNA): TGTGCCAGCAGCCTAAGCGCAATCTCGAACACTGAAGCTTTCTTT. This sequence encodes CASSLSAISNTEAFF.

This clonotype was seen ten or more times. The V call is TRBV7-2, the J call TRBJ2-5; 7 bases line up with TRBD2. The trim removed 5 bases at V and 0 bases at J, leaving 3 bases unmatched. The CDR3 spans 14 residues. Per germline, CDR1 SGHTA and CDR2 FQGNSA. The chain's CDR3 is CASSHGGYQETQYF. The CDR3, as DNA: TGTGCCAGCAGCCACGGGGGGTACCAAGAGACCCAGTACTTC. Full variable domain (remainder filled in from reference TRBV7-2 and TRBJ2-5): GAGVSQSPSNKVTEKGKDVELRCDPISGHTALYWYRQSLGQGLEFLIYFQGNSAPDKSGLPSDRFSAERTGGSVSTLTIQRTQQEDSAVYLCASSHGGYQETQYFGPGTRLLVL.

This clonotype was counted ten times or more. J is TRBJ1-6 and V is TRBV7-2; possible D gene TRBD1, 6 bases. The V end lost 6 bases, the J end lost 10 bases, and 10 bases lay between the germline ends. The CDR3 covers 12 residues. Germline values: CDR1 SGHTA, CDR2 FQGNSA. CDR3 coding DNA: TGTGCCAGCAGAGGGGGAGGATCACCCCTCCACTTT. It yields the protein CASRGGGSPLHF.

This clonotype turned up a few times. The V and J genes are TRBV6-6 and TRBJ2-2; TRBD2 aligns across 10 bases. The germline V gene has CDR1 MNHNY and CDR2 SVGAGI (reference sequence). With 2 bases clipped from V and 0 bases from J, the junction kept 6 bases outside the gene matches. CDR3 length equals 18 residues. The CDR3 is CASSYGLAGDSNTGELFF. CDR3 bases: TGTGCCAGCAGTTACGGCCTAGCGGGAGATTCGAACACCGGGGAGCTGTTTTTT.

The rearrangement uses TRBV11-2 and TRBJ1-4; D might be TRBD1 (5 bases). This CDR3 comprises 15 residues. CDR1 and CDR2 from the germline V gene are SGHAT and FQNNGV. V lost 0 bases to trimming and J lost 4 bases, with 9 bases between them. In DNA form, the CDR3 reads TGTGCCAGCAGCTTAGAAAGGGGAGTTAATGAAAAACTGTTTTTT. It yields the protein CASSLERGVNEKLFF.

About this clonotype itself: A clone one base away is much larger, so this may be a read error. The rearrangement uses TRBV4-3 and TRBJ2-3, with D possibly matching TRBD1 (5 bases). With 0 bases removed from V and 6 bases from J, the gap between germline ends came to 16 bases. The CDR3 covers 16 residues. Germline lookup yields CDR1 LGHNA and CDR2 YSLEER. CDR3: CASSQDFEIGDDTQYF. CDR3 coding DNA: TGCGCCAGCAGCCAAGATTTCGAGATAGGGGATGATACGCAGTATTTT.

The chain uses TRBV7-3 and TRBJ2-3; TRBD1 matches 7 bases. V shed 6 bases, J shed 5 bases, and the junction held 5 bases outside the gene matches. This CDR3 region has 13 residues. Germline V gives CDR1 SGHTA, CDR2 FQGTGA. The CDR3 region is CASSWAGGDTQYF. The DNA for the CDR3 is TGTGCCAGCAGTTGGGCAGGGGGAGATACGCAGTATTTT. The full variable domain, completed using reference TRBV7-3 and TRBJ2-3, is GAGVSQTPSNKVTEKGKYVELRCDPISGHTALYWYRQSLGQGPEFLIYFQGTGAADDSGLPNDRFFAVRPEGSVSTLKIQRTERGDSAVYLCASSWAGGDTQYFGPGTRLTVL.

This clonotype was detected only a few times. The rearrangement uses TRBV19 and TRBJ2-1, with D unclear. In germline, CDR1 is LNHDA, CDR2 SQIVND (reference sequence). The CDR3 consists of 17 residues. V shed 2 bases and J shed 0 bases, with 14 bases lying between them. The CDR3 nucleotides read TGTGCCAGTAGTATAAACAAACTTTCTCTCTCCTACAATGAGCAGTTCTTC. Amino acids: CASSINKLSLSYNEQFF.

This clonotype was recorded many times. The chain uses TRBV7-2 and TRBJ1-5; unclear D gene. Per germline, CDR1 SGHTA and CDR2 FQGNSA. The CDR3 loop spans 15 amino acids. Trimming stripped 3 bases from V and 1 base from J, with 10 bases between. The CDR3 DNA reads TGTGCCAGCAGCTTCTTGCCCGCGAGCAATCAGCCCCAGCATTTT. Translated, it gives CASSFLPASNQPQHF.

The table lists this clonotype with many counts. The chain uses TRBV7-2 and TRBJ1-5; D unclear. CDR1 is SGHTA, CDR2 FQGNSA, per germline. The CDR3 length is 15 residues. V gave up 1 base and J gave up 0 bases, with 7 bases separating them. The CDR3 DNA reads TGTGCCAGCAGCTTAGATGGCTATAGCAATCAGCCCCAGCATTTT. Its translation is CASSLDGYSNQPQHF.

V usage is TRBV7-2 and J usage is TRBJ1-6; D not certain. CDR3 length: 18 amino acids. Germline V gene sequence: CDR1 SGHTA, CDR2 FQGNSA. Trimming took off 0 bases at V and 0 bases at J, with 12 bases between the two ends. CDR3 sequence reads: CASSLALLGSSYNSPLHF. For the CDR3, the DNA is TGTGCCAGCAGCTTAGCTCTCTTAGGGAGCTCCTATAATTCACCCCTCCACTTT.

Here the CDR3 reads CASSLTSGRAEQFF. The CDR3 nucleotides read TGTGCCAGCAGCTTAACTAGCGGGAGAGCTGAGCAGTTCTTC. The chain uses TRBV5-4 and TRBJ2-1, with 11 bases identical to TRBD2. J gave up 9 bases and V 2 bases, and 4 bases lay outside the gene matches. This CDR3 is 14 amino acids long. CDR1 is SGHNT, CDR2 YYREEE, per germline (reference sequence).

This clonotype was picked up a small number of times. The chain joins TRBV5-1 to TRBJ2-5; perhaps TRBD1 as D (5 bases). This CDR3 has 14 amino acids. V lost 4 bases, J lost 1 base, and 11 bases lay in between. Looked up from germline, CDR1 is SGHRS and CDR2 is YFSETQ. Here the CDR3 DNA reads TGCGCCAGCAGCCTCGGACATTCCCAAGAGACCCAGTACTTC. Amino acid sequence: CASSLGHSQETQYF.